This T cell receptor beta chain was obtained from a study of somatic mutations in cytotoxic T cells in rheumatoid arthritis. Regarding the study as a whole: In about an eighth of the 65 patients, the largest CD8+ clone exceeded 20% of CD8+ cells. Rheumatoid arthritis patients and age-matched healthy controls showed no significant difference in CD8+ T-cell clonality. Increasing age coincided with elevated CD8+ clonality among rheumatoid arthritis patients, though not among healthy controls. There was no knowledge of the antigen targets of the expanded CD8+ clones.

Regarding this clone: Antigen unknown.

Libraries were prepared by immunoSEQ multiplex PCR; TCRdb keeps only in-frame clonotypes and omits some of them. Among fewer than 20,000 clones listed, less than 85% were seen once. Trimming removed 4 bases at V and 2 bases at J, with 11 bases between. The CDR3 covers 14 residues. Germline-derived CDR1 and CDR2 are MRHNA and SNTAGT. This sequence originates from a woman aged 60-75 years in good health. The sequencing sample was made of CD8+ T cells sorted from blood. The rearrangement joins TRBV6-4 to TRBJ1-2; TRBD1 might be the D (5 bases). This chain's CDR3 is CASSAADMNYGYTF. The CDR3 DNA follows: TGTGCCAGCAGTGCCGCGGACATGAACTATGGCTACACCTTC.